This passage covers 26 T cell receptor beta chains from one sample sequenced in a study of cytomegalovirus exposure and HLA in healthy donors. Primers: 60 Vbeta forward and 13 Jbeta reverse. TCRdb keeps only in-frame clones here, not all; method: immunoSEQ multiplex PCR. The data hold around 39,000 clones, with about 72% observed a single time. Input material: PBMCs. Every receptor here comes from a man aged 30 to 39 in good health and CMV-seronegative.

CDR3 DNA: TGTGCCAGCAGCTTAGGGACTAGCGGGAGGGCCGAGACCCAGTACTTC. It codes for CASSLGTSGRAETQYF. The rearrangement links TRBV7-9 to TRBJ2-5; 15 bases match TRBD2. CDR3 length: 16 residues. Germline V gene data show CDR1 as SEHNR and CDR2 as FQNEAQ (reference sequence). The V and J ends lost 1 base and 5 bases, in that order; junction bases with no gene match: 2. Drawing the rest from reference TRBV7-9 and TRBJ2-5, the complete variable domain is DTGVSQNPRHKITKRGQNVTFRCDPISEHNRLYWYRQTLGQGPEFLTYFQNEAQLEKSRLLSDRFSAERPKGSFSTLEIQRTEQGDSAMYLCASSLGTSGRAETQYFGPGTRLLVL.

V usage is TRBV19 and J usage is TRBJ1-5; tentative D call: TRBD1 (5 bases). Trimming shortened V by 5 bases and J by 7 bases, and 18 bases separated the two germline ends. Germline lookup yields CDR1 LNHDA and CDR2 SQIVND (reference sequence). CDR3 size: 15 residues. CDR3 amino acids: CASSSSSGVGQPQHF. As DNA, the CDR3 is TGTGCCAGTAGTTCCTCTTCGGGGGTAGGACAGCCCCAGCATTTT. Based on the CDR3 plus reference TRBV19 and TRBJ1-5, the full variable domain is DGGITQSPKYLFRKEGQNVTLSCEQNLNHDAMYWYRQDPGQGLRLIYYSQIVNDFQKGDIAEGYSVSREKKESFPLTVTSAQKNPTAFYLCASSSSSGVGQPQHFGDGTRLSIL.

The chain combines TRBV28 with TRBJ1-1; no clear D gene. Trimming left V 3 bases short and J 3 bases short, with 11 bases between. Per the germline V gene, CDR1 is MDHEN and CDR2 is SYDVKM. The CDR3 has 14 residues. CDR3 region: CASSFGPLDTEAFF. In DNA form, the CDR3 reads TGTGCCAGCAGTTTTGGGCCCCTGGACACTGAAGCTTTCTTT.

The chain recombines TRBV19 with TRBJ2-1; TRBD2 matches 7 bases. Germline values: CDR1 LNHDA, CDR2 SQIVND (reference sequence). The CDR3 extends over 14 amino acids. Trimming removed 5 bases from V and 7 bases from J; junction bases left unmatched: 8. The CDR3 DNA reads TGTGCCAGTAGTCTGGGGGAGGGCCGAAATGAGCAGTTCTTC. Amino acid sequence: CASSLGEGRNEQFF.

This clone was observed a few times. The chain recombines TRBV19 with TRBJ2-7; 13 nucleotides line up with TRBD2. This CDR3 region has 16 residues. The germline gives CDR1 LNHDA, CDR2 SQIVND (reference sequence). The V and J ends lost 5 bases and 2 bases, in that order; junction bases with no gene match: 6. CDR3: CASSPRGLAGTYEQYF. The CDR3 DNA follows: TGTGCCAGTAGTCCTAGGGGACTAGCGGGGACCTACGAGCAGTACTTC.

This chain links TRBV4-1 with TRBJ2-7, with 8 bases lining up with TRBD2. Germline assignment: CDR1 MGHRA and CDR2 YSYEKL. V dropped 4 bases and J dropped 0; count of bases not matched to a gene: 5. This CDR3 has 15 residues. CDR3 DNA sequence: TGCGCCAGCAGCCCTATAGCGGGAACCTCCTACGAGCAGTACTTC. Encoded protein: CASSPIAGTSYEQYF.

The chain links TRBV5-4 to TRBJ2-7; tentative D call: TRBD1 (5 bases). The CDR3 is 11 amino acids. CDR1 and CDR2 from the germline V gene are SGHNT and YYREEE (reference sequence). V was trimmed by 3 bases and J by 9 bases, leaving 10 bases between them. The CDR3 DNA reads TGTGCCAGCAGCTCTGACAGACGGCAGTACTTC. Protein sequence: CASSSDRRQYF.

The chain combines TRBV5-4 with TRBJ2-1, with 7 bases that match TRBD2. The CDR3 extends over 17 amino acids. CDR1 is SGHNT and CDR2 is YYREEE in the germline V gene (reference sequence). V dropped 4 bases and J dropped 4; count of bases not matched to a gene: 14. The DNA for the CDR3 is TGTGCCAGCAGCGCGGGGCCTTGGCGGGAGAAGTACAATGAGCAGTTCTTC. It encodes CASSAGPWREKYNEQFF.

DNA of the CDR3: TGTGCCAGCAGTGAAGCATGGGACTATAACAATGAGCAGTTCTTC. It translates to CASSEAWDYNNEQFF. The V call is TRBV2, the J call TRBJ2-1; TRBD2 matches at 7 bases. The CDR3 is made up of 15 amino acids. The V segment lost 0 bases and the J segment 5 bases; nucleotides outside the gene matches: 4. The germline CDR1 and CDR2 sequences are SNHLY and FYNNEI.

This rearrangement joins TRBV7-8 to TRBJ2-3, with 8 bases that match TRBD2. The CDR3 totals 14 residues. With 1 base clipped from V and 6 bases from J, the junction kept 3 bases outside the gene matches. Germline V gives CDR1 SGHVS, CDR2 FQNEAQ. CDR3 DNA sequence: TGTGCCAGCAGCTTAGGAGCGGGAGTTGATACGCAGTATTTT. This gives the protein CASSLGAGVDTQYF.

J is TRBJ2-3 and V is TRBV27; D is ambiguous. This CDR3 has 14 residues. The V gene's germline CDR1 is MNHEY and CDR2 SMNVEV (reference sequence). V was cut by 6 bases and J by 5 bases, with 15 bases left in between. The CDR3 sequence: CASSKTPRGDTQYF. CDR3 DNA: TGTGCCAGCAGCAAGACCCCGCGCGGAGATACGCAGTATTTT.

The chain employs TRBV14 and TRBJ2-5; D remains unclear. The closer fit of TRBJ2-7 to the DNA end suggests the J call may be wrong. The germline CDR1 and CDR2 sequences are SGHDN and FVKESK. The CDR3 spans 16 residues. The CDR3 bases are TGTGCCAGCAGCCAAGATTTGGTAGTCACCTCCTACGAGCAGTACTTC. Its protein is CASSQDLVVTSYEQYF.

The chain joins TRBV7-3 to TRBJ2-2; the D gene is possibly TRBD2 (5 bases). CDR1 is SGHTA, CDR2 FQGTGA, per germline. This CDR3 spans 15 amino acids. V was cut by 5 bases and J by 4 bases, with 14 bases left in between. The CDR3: CASSHYSEGTGELFF. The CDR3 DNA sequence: TGTGCCAGCAGCCACTACAGCGAGGGCACCGGGGAGCTGTTTTTT. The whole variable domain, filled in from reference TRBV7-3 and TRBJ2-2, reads GAGVSQTPSNKVTEKGKYVELRCDPISGHTALYWYRQSLGQGPEFLIYFQGTGAADDSGLPNDRFFAVRPEGSVSTLKIQRTERGDSAVYLCASSHYSEGTGELFFGEGSRLTVL.

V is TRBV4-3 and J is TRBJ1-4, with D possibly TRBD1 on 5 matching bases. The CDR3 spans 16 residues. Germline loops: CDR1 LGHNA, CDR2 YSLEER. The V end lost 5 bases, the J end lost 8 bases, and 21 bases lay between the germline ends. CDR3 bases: TGCGCCAGCAGCGAAGCAAGGGCAGGGTTAGGAGAAAAACTGTTTTTT. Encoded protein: CASSEARAGLGEKLFF.

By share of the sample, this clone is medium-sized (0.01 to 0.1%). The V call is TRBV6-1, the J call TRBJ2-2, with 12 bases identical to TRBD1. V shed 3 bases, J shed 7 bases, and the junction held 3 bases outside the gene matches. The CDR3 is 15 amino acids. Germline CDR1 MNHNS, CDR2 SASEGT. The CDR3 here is CASSEGQGASGELFF. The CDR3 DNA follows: TGTGCCAGCAGTGAGGGACAGGGGGCTAGCGGGGAGCTGTTTTTT.

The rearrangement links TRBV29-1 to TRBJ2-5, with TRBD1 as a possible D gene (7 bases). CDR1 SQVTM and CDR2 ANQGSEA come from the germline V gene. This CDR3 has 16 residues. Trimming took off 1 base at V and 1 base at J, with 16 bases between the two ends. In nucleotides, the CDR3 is TGCAGCGTTGAAGGTCCCAGGGGGGAACCCCAAGAGACCCAGTACTTC. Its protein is CSVEGPRGEPQETQYF.

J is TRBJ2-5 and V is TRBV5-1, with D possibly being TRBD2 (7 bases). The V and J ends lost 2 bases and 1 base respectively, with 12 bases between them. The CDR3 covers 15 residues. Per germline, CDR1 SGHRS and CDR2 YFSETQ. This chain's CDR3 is CASSLQGLLQETQYF. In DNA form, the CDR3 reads TGCGCCAGCAGCTTACAGGGACTACTCCAAGAGACCCAGTACTTC.

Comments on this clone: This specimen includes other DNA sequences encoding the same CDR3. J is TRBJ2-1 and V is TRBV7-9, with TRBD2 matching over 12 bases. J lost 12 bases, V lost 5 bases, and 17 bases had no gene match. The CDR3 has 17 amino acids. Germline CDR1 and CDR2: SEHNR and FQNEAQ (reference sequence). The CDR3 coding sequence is TGTGCCAGCAGCCCGAGCTGGACTAGCGGGGTTATTATTGGGCAGTTCTTC. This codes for CASSPSWTSGVIIGQFF.

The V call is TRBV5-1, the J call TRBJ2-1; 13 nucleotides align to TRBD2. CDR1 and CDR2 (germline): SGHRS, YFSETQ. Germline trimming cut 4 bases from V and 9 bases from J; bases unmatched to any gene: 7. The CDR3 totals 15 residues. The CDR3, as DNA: TGCGCCAGCAGCCCCCCGGGACTAGCGGGGCCTGAGCAGTTCTTC. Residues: CASSPPGLAGPEQFF. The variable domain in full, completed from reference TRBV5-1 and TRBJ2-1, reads KAGVTQTPRYLIKTRGQQVTLSCSPISGHRSVSWYQQTPGQGLQFLFEYFSETQRNKGNFPGRFSGRQFSNSRSEMNVSTLELGDSALYLCASSPPGLAGPEQFFGPGTRLTVL.

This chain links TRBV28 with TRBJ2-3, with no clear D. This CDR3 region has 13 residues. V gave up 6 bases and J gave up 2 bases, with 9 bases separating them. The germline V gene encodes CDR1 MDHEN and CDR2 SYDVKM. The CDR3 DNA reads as TGTGCCAGCAGCCACGAGTTCACAGATACGCAGTATTTT. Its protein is CASSHEFTDTQYF.

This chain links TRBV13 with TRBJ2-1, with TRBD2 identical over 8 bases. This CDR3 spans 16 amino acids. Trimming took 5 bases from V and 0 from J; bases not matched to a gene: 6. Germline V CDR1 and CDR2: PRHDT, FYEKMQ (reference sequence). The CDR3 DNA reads TGTGCCAGCAGCCGGGGGGGGCTAAGCTCCTACAATGAGCAGTTCTTC. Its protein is CASSRGGLSSYNEQFF.

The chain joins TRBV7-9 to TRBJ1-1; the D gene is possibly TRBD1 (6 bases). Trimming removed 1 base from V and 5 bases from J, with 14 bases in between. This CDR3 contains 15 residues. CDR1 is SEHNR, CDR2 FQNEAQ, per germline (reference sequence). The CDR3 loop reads CASSLGAGARTEAFF. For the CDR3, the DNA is TGTGCCAGCAGCTTAGGAGCGGGGGCGCGGACTGAAGCTTTCTTT.

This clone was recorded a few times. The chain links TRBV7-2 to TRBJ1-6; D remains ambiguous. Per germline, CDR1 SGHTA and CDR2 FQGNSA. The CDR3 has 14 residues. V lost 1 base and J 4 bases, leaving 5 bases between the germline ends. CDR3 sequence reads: CASSLVLYNSPLHF. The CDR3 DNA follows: TGTGCCAGCAGCTTAGTCCTATATAATTCACCCCTCCACTTT.

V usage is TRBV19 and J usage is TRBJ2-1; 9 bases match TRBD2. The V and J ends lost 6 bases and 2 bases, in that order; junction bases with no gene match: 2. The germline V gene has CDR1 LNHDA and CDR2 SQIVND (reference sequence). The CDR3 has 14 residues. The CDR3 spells CASREREAYNEQFF. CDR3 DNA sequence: TGTGCCAGTAGGGAGCGGGAGGCCTACAATGAGCAGTTCTTC.

The DNA of the CDR3 is TGTGCCAGCAGCTCGACAGGGAAAGGGGTCACTGTCTACAATGAGCAGTTCTTC. It codes for CASSSTGKGVTVYNEQFF. J is TRBJ2-1 and V is TRBV7-2; TRBD1 matches at 7 bases. Germline V gene sequence: CDR1 SGHTA, CDR2 FQGNSA. The V gene end was trimmed by 4 bases and the J gene end by 3 bases; junction bases not matched to a gene: 15. CDR3 size: 18 residues.

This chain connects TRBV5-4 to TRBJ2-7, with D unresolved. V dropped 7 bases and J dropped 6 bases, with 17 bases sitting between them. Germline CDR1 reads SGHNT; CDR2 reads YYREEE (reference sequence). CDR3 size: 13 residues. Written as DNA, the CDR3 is TGTGCCAGCGGGTGGAACTATGAGAGCGAGCAGTACTTC. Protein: CASGWNYESEQYF.